These T cell receptor beta chains were read from a single sample in a study of T-cell reconstitution after alpha-beta-depleted transplantation in children. Each CDR3 protein gets one entry after TCRdb re-called the PCR reads with MiXCR. This sample has about 200,000 distinct CDR3 sequences; roughly 8.1% occur once, and the top ten carry 35%. Source: PBMCs, mostly from graft donor cells, taken 360 days after TCRalphabeta/CD19-depleted stem cell transplant. Source of these receptors: a male patient between 2 and 15 years old who had a stem cell transplant for acute myeloid leukemia, so the T cells may come from the graft donor. The CDR3 runs from the conserved cysteine through the conserved F or W. A D gene is named only where the DNA matches it firmly. Not every row has a clone size; where given, it reads once, few, many or a size class.

J	length	size	D	V	DNA	CDR3
TRBJ1-1	14	few	NA	TRBV20-1	TGCAGTGCGCGGGCGGGAAGCATGAACACTGAAGCTTTCTTT	CSARAGSMNTEAFF
TRBJ1-5	16	few	NA	TRBV7-8	TGTGCCAGCAGCTGGATCGGACAGTATAGCAATCAGCCCCAGCATTTT	CASSWIGQYSNQPQHF
TRBJ2-2	16	few	NA	TRBV6-2/TRBV6-3	TGTGCCAGCAGACCAGCGGCCCCACAGGCCACCGGGGAGCTGTTTTTT	CASRPAAPQATGELFF
TRBJ1-2	16	few	NA	TRBV6-5	TGTGCCAGCAGTTACTCCCTACAGGGTCCTAACTATGGCTACACCTTC	CASSYSLQGPNYGYTF
TRBJ2-7	14	few	NA	TRBV4-1	TGCGCCAGCAGCCCCAGGGATTCCAACTACGAGCAGTACTTC	CASSPRDSNYEQYF
TRBJ2-3	15	few	NA	TRBV7-9	TGTGCCAGCAGCTTACAACAGGCTAGCACAGATACGCAGTATTTT	CASSLQQASTDTQYF
TRBJ1-2	15	many	NA	TRBV5-1	TGCGCCAGCAGCGCAGGGACGTCTGACCTCTCCGGCTACACCTTC	CASSAGTSDLSGYTF
TRBJ1-2	13	many	NA	TRBV12-3/TRBV12-4	TGTGCCAGCAGTAGACAGGTCACTTATGGCTACACCTTC	CASSRQVTYGYTF
TRBJ2-1	18	many	TRBD2	TRBV11-1	TGTGCCAGCAGCCCTTGGGTACGACTAGCGGGTTCCTACAATGAGCAGTTCTTC	CASSPWVRLAGSYNEQFF
TRBJ2-6	12	NA	NA	TRBV12-3/TRBV12-4	TGTGCCAGCAGCCCGGGGTTTGACGTCCTGACTTTC	CASSPGFDVLTF
TRBJ2-7	14	few	TRBD2	TRBV20-1	TGCAGTGCTAGGGCGGGAGGCGCCTCCTACGAGCAGTACTTC	CSARAGGASYEQYF
TRBJ1-2	14	many	TRBD1	TRBV7-8	TGTGCCAGCAGTCGACAGGGAGCTAACTATGGCTACACCTTC	CASSRQGANYGYTF
TRBJ1-1	16	few	NA	TRBV7-9	TGTGCCAGCAGCTTACCGGGAGGGGCTATGAACACTGAAGCTTTCTTT	CASSLPGGAMNTEAFF
TRBJ2-5	16	few	NA	TRBV11-2	TGTGCCAGCACCATGGCCTCGACGAAAAACCAAGAGACCCAGTACTTC	CASTMASTKNQETQYF
TRBJ2-1	14	many	NA	TRBV7-3	TGTGCCAGCAGCTTAATGGGGCCCAACAATGAGCAGTTCTTC	CASSLMGPNNEQFF
TRBJ2-3	19	many	NA	TRBV10-1	TGCGCCAGCAGTAAAATTGTGGGGGGTCACCTTAACCCCACAGATACGCAGTATTTT	CASSKIVGGHLNPTDTQYF
TRBJ2-1	15	many	TRBD2	TRBV6-5	TGTGCCAGCAGTTACGCTAGCGGGAGTGTAAATGAGCAGTTCTTC	CASSYASGSVNEQFF
TRBJ2-5	14	NA	NA	TRBV12-3/TRBV12-4	TGTGCCAGCAGGTACTCGGGGCCCCGAGAGACCCAGTACTTC	CASRYSGPRETQYF
TRBJ2-3	14	NA	NA	TRBV24-1	TGTCCCACCGCGGACAGCAGCAAAACAGATACGCAGTATTTT	CPTADSSKTDTQYF
TRBJ1-1	15	many	TRBD1	TRBV25-1	TGTGCCAGCAGTGATCCCAGGACAGGGGTTACTCGGGCTTTCTTT	CASSDPRTGVTRAFF
TRBJ2-3	13	few	NA	TRBV10-3	TGTGCCATCAGTGAGTCGCTTGGAGATACGCAGTATTTT	CAISESLGDTQYF
TRBJ2-2	15	many	TRBD1	TRBV12-3/TRBV12-4	TGTGCCAGCAGACCTTTTACAGGGGCAGCCGGGGAGCTGTTTTTT	CASRPFTGAAGELFF
TRBJ2-7	13	many	NA	TRBV5-1	TGCGCCAGCAGCTTGGACACATTCTACGAGCAGTACTTC	CASSLDTFYEQYF
TRBJ2-5	15	many	TRBD2	TRBV12-3/TRBV12-4	TGTGCCAGCAGAGACCTAGCGGGGGGCGTAGAGACCCAGTACTTC	CASRDLAGGVETQYF
TRBJ2-4	14	many	NA	TRBV3-1	TGTGCCAGCAGCCAAGGGACACCCGCAAACATTCAGTACTTC	CASSQGTPANIQYF
TRBJ1-5	14	few	TRBD1	TRBV6-1	TGTGCCAGCAAAAATTACAGGGGTAATCAGCCCCAGCATTTT	CASKNYRGNQPQHF
TRBJ2-7	13	few	NA	TRBV29-1	TGCAGCGTTGTAAGGCGGCCGAGCCGGGAGCAGTACTTC	CSVVRRPSREQYF
TRBJ2-2	14	few	NA	TRBV5-4	TGTGCCAGCAGCATCACACAGGGTACCGGGGAGCTGTTTTTT	CASSITQGTGELFF
TRBJ2-5	11	NA	NA	TRBV6-1	TGTGCCAGCAGTGGATGGGAGACCCAGTACTTC	CASSGWETQYF
TRBJ2-3	14	few	TRBD1	TRBV6-1	TGTGCCAGCAGCGGACAGGGCCGAACAGATACGCAGTATTTT	CASSGQGRTDTQYF
TRBJ2-3	15	few	TRBD2	TRBV12-3/TRBV12-4	TGTGCCAGCAGTTCCGGACTAGAAGCCACAGATACGCAGTATTTT	CASSSGLEATDTQYF
TRBJ2-1	16	few	NA	TRBV7-3	TGTGCCAGCAGCTTAGTGAGGTCGGGCTCCTACAATGAGCAGTTCTTC	CASSLVRSGSYNEQFF
TRBJ2-3	15	many	TRBD2	TRBV20-1	TGCAGTGCTAGAGTGGGGACTAGCGGCACAGATACGCAGTATTTT	CSARVGTSGTDTQYF
TRBJ1-1	14	many	NA	TRBV2	TGTGCCAGCAGTGTTGGCAGCATGAACACTGAAGCTTTCTTT	CASSVGSMNTEAFF
TRBJ2-5	14	many	TRBD1	TRBV5-1	TGCGCCAGCACCCGGGACAGTGGCCAAGAGACCCAGTACTTC	CASTRDSGQETQYF
TRBJ1-4	16	many	TRBD1	TRBV10-3	TGTGCCATCAGTGAGTCCCCCGGGACAGGGGGTGAAAAACTGTTTTTT	CAISESPGTGGEKLFF
TRBJ2-7	14	NA	TRBD2	TRBV20-1	TGCAGTGCGAATTCGGGACTAGCGGGATACGAGCAGTACTTC	CSANSGLAGYEQYF
TRBJ2-3	18	NA	TRBD2	TRBV10-3	TGTGCCATCAAGCCGGGACTAGCGGGAGGAGGGGGTACAGATACGCAGTATTTT	CAIKPGLAGGGGTDTQYF
TRBJ2-1	13	few	NA	TRBV5-1	TGCGCCAGCAGCTTGACCACTTACAATGAGCAGTTCTTC	CASSLTTYNEQFF
TRBJ1-2	12	few	NA	TRBV20-1	TGCAGTGCAACCGGACAGTTAGACGGCTACACCTTC	CSATGQLDGYTF
TRBJ2-5	16	few	NA	TRBV7-9	TGTGCCAGCAGCTTAGTTACAGCGGTTGGCCAAGAGACCCAGTACTTC	CASSLVTAVGQETQYF
TRBJ2-5	12	NA	NA	TRBV27	TGTGCCACAGGTTTAAAAAGGGAGACCCAGTACTTC	CATGLKRETQYF
TRBJ2-3	16	many	TRBD1	TRBV12-3/TRBV12-4	TGTGCCAGCAGTCCCGACAGGGGGCTAGGCACAGATACGCAGTATTTT	CASSPDRGLGTDTQYF
TRBJ2-1	15	few	TRBD1	TRBV5-1	TGCGCCAGCAGCCCGGGACAGGGGCGCGTCAATGAGCAGTTCTTC	CASSPGQGRVNEQFF
TRBJ2-5	14	NA	TRBD2	TRBV28	TGTGCCAGTCGCGGACTAGCGGGAATAGAGACCCAGTACTTC	CASRGLAGIETQYF
TRBJ2-1	17	few	TRBD1	TRBV7-2	TGTGCCAGCAGCTTACCGGAGGGGACAGGGCTTTACAATGAGCAGTTCTTC	CASSLPEGTGLYNEQFF
TRBJ2-4	20	NA	TRBD2	TRBV11-1	TGTGCCAGCAGCCCGAAGGGACTAGCGGGGGTTCCCCTAGCCAAAAACATTCAGTACTTC	CASSPKGLAGVPLAKNIQYF
TRBJ2-3	18	few	TRBD2	TRBV10-3	TGTGCCATCCGGCGCACTAGCGGGAGGGGGACTAGCACAGATACGCAGTATTTT	CAIRRTSGRGTSTDTQYF
TRBJ2-7	16	NA	NA	TRBV5-1	TGCGCCAGCAGCTTGCCCTCGACTGGAGGAGGCTACGAGCAGTACTTC	CASSLPSTGGGYEQYF
TRBJ1-4	11	few	NA	TRBV20-1	TGCAGTGCTACTCAGGATGAAAAACTGTTTTTT	CSATQDEKLFF
TRBJ2-3	14	many	NA	TRBV27	TGTGCCAGCAGTTTGTTTCCAGAAACAGATACGCAGTATTTT	CASSLFPETDTQYF
TRBJ2-1	16	many	TRBD1	TRBV3-1	TGTGCCAGCAGCCCGAGGGGGCAGCGAGATTACAATGAGCAGTTCTTC	CASSPRGQRDYNEQFF
TRBJ1-4	12	NA	NA	TRBV18	TGTGCCAGCTCAAGGCAGGGGGAAAAACTGTTTTTT	CASSRQGEKLFF
TRBJ2-5	14	many	TRBD2	TRBV5-4	TGTGCCAGTCTTAACCGGGGGGAAGGAGAGACCCAGTACTTC	CASLNRGEGETQYF
TRBJ2-3	17	many	NA	TRBV29-1	TGCAGCGTTGAAGATGAATGGCGCAGAGACGGGTTAAATACGCAGTATTTT	CSVEDEWRRDGLNTQYF